This T cell receptor beta chain was found in a study of cytomegalovirus exposure and HLA in healthy donors. Study background: A prior analysis found about 110 million unique TCR beta sequences from approximately 200 million T cells.

Broader study findings: Near-uniform donor sequencing depth was presumed by presence/absence analyses. In a later analysis, compared with equally common non-associated chains, HLA-associated beta chains were more expanded. Several V segments, TRBV6-2 and TRBV6-3 among them, could not be told apart and were dropped.

The primer mix had 60 Vbeta and 13 Jbeta primers. This table comes from immunoSEQ multiplex PCR, and its TCRdb copy is limited to in-frame clones, with some not included. The sample shows tens of thousands of clones, 74% of them seen only once. This clone was observed a handful of times. As yet, its antigen is unknown. This CDR3 has 14 residues. The V end lost 0 bases, the J end lost 8 bases, and 10 bases lay between the germline ends. Germline loops: CDR1 SEHNR, CDR2 FQNEAQ (reference sequence). The chain couples TRBV7-9 to TRBJ1-4, with D possibly TRBD1 on 5 matching bases. Sequenced material: PBMCs. The sequence was obtained from a woman in her twenties or thirties in good health and CMV-seropositive. In DNA form, the CDR3 reads TGTGCCAGCAGCTTAGCCCAGGGTCAGGAAAAACTGTTTTTT. Translated: CASSLAQGQEKLFF.